A single sample is the source of the 8 T cell receptor beta chains below, sequenced in a study of regulatory T cells in long-lasting Graves disease. The time point: newly diagnosed GD, antithyroid drugs for less than 3 months. The TCR library was made from RNA extracted from PBMCs. Investigators prepared the TCR beta libraries by applying iRepertoire HTBI primers and Arm-PCR of CDR3 regions. Using its own MiXCR run on the multiplex PCR reads, TCRdb lists one record per CDR3 protein. This sample has some 400,000 distinct CDR3 sequences, with more than 12% found just once. A further study also used this sample, focusing on T cells in Graves' hyperthyroidism and ophthalmopathy.

The source was peripheral blood mononuclear cells (PBMCs), collected at new diagnosis, from a patient treated with antithyroid drugs. These receptor sequences come from a young woman with Graves disease.

The chain combines TRBV20-1 with TRBJ2-1; perhaps TRBD2 as D (9 bases). Germline V gene lookup returns CDR1 DFQATT and CDR2 SNEGSKA (reference sequence). The length of the CDR3 is 20 residues. Trimming removed 3 bases at V and 5 bases at J, with 32 bases between. The CDR3 DNA follows: TGCAGTGCTAGGGACAGGGTGCTAGCGGGACCCCTGGGGACACACAATGAGCAGTTCTTC. It codes for CSARDRVLAGPLGTHNEQFF.

The chain links TRBV27 to TRBJ1-1, with 7 bases that match TRBD1. CDR3 size: 15 residues. Germline V CDR1 and CDR2: MNHEY, SMNVEV (reference sequence). V lost 8 bases, J lost 3 bases, and 12 bases stayed unmatched. Here the CDR3 DNA reads TGTGCCAGCGGTGTAAGCAACAGGGGAGACACTGAAGCTTTCTTT. This sequence encodes CASGVSNRGDTEAFF.

The rearrangement links TRBV6-2 or TRBV6-3 to TRBJ1-4, with unresolved D. This CDR3 region has 16 residues. V lost 5 bases and J 8 bases, leaving 21 bases between the germline ends. Germline V lookup: CDR1 MNHEY, CDR2 SVGEGT. DNA of the CDR3: TGTGCCAGCAGTGAAGGGAGGAGGGCCCGTCGGGAAAAACTGTTTTTT. It yields the protein CASSEGRRARREKLFF.

The rearrangement links TRBV29-1 to TRBJ1-2; tentative D call: TRBD1 (6 bases). Trimming pared 0 bases from V and 4 bases from J, leaving 12 bases between. Per germline, CDR1 SQVTM and CDR2 ANQGSEA. This CDR3 has 14 residues. The CDR3 is CSVEDRGGLYGYTF. The DNA of the CDR3 is TGCAGCGTTGAAGATCGTGGGGGCCTCTATGGCTACACCTTC.

This clonotype was seen repeatedly, ten times or more. The rearrangement joins TRBV2 to TRBJ2-1; 8 bases are a match to TRBD2. The V gene end was trimmed by 6 bases and the J gene end by 7 bases; junction bases not matched to a gene: 11. The CDR3 spans 15 residues. Looked up from germline, CDR1 is SNHLY and CDR2 is FYNNEI. Written as DNA, the CDR3 is TGTGCCAGCAGCGCAAGCGGGAGACGAACAAATGAGCAGTTCTTC. Residues: CASSASGRRTNEQFF.

The table lists this clonotype with a few counts. This chain links TRBV4-1 with TRBJ2-5; 7 bases align to TRBD1. Trimming took 4 bases from V and 5 from J; bases not matched to a gene: 10. This CDR3 spans 15 amino acids. Germline lookup yields CDR1 MGHRA and CDR2 YSYEKL. This CDR3 is CASSPPGTVVETQYF. As DNA, the CDR3 is TGCGCCAGCAGCCCCCCCGGGACAGTGGTGGAGACCCAGTACTTC.

This chain connects TRBV4-2 to TRBJ2-6, with D perhaps matching TRBD2 (6 bases). CDR3 length: 18 residues. The germline gives CDR1 LGHNA, CDR2 YNFKEQ. V lost 3 bases and J lost 0, with 15 bases in between. As DNA, the CDR3 is TGTGCCAGCAGCCACCCTTCGGGGGTGGACTCTGGGGCCAACGTCCTGACTTTC. It encodes CASSHPSGVDSGANVLTF.

The chain is built from TRBV20-1 and TRBJ1-2, with D unclear. The CDR3 totals 10 residues. CDR1 is DFQATT and CDR2 is SNEGSKA in the germline V gene (reference sequence). The chain's CDR3 is CTNTGSGYTF. The CDR3, as DNA: TGCACGAATACTGGCTCCGGCTACACCTTC.